One and the same sample provided the 12 T cell receptor beta chains below, sequenced in a study of shared clonotypes between healthy human individuals. TCRdb's copy holds only in-frame clones and misses some; the assay was immunoSEQ multiplex PCR. The data hold approximately 1.9 million clones, with around 95% observed a single time. The naive CD8 fraction comprised CD45RO-negative cells positively selected for CCR7 and excluded terminally differentiated effector memory CD45RA+ cells. Sequenced material: naive CD8+ T cells from PBMCs. All receptors derive from a man aged 18-30 years in good health. Some clones in this sample may be carry-over from other donors' samples.

The V call is TRBV29-1, the J call TRBJ2-2; no definite D call. The length of the CDR3 is 13 residues. Trimming took 6 bases from V and 2 from J, leaving 10 bases between them. Germline CDR1 and CDR2: SQVTM and ANQGSEA. The CDR3 reads CSVRTINTGELFF. In DNA, the CDR3 is TGCAGCGTACGCACTATCAACACCGGGGAGCTGTTTTTT.

J is TRBJ2-3 and V is TRBV5-4, with D maybe TRBD2 (5 bases). The V end was cut by 5 bases, the J end by 3 bases, with 10 bases between. The germline gives CDR1 SGHNT, CDR2 YYREEE (reference sequence). The CDR3 length is 13 residues. The CDR3 DNA sequence: TGTGCCAGCAGTGGACGGGAAACAGATACGCAGTATTTT. Its translation: CASSGRETDTQYF.

This clone has only one observation. Different DNA sequences within this sample yield the same CDR3. J is TRBJ2-7 and V is TRBV5-4, with D hard to call. Deletions cut 4 bases from V and 0 bases from J, with 8 bases between. CDR3 size: 13 residues. The germline V gene has CDR1 SGHNT and CDR2 YYREEE (reference sequence). CDR3 loop: CASSPWGSYEQYF. Here the CDR3 DNA reads TGTGCCAGCAGCCCATGGGGCTCCTACGAGCAGTACTTC. The full variable domain, in which reference TRBV5-4 and TRBJ2-7 provide the parts outside the CDR3, is ETGVTQSPTHLIKTRGQQVTLRCSSQSGHNTVSWYQQALGQGPQFIFQYYREEENGRGNFPPRFSGLQFPNYSSELNVNALELDDSALYLCASSPWGSYEQYFGPGTRLTVT.

The genes are TRBV11-3 and TRBJ2-1; possible D gene TRBD1, 6 bases. Germline lookup yields CDR1 SGHNT and CDR2 YENEEA. The CDR3 totals 12 residues. Trimming cost V 5 bases and J 7 bases, with 9 bases left between them. The CDR3 DNA follows: TGTGCCAGCAGCCTAACAGGGAATGAGCAGTTCTTC. Encoded protein: CASSLTGNEQFF.

V and J are TRBV5-1 and TRBJ2-5, with TRBD2 as a possible D gene (6 bases). The V end was cut by 7 bases, the J end by 0 bases, with 19 bases between. Germline V gene lookup returns CDR1 SGHRS and CDR2 YFSETQ. This CDR3 is built from 16 residues. The CDR3 is CASAAGLAGYQETQYF. For the CDR3, the DNA is TGCGCCAGCGCGGCTGGTCTGGCGGGATACCAAGAGACCCAGTACTTC.

V and J are TRBV28 and TRBJ2-4, with 9 bases that match TRBD1. CDR1 MDHEN and CDR2 SYDVKM come from the germline V gene. Unmatched junction bases numbered 5, after V lost 5 bases and J lost 0 bases. The CDR3 covers 16 residues. CDR3 DNA: TGTGCCAGCAGTCGGGACAGGGTACTAGCCAAAAACATTCAGTACTTC. Translated: CASSRDRVLAKNIQYF.

This clone appeared a single time. This chain connects TRBV19 to TRBJ2-1; no clear D. This CDR3 comprises 12 residues. Trimming stripped 1 base from V and 10 bases from J, with 8 bases between. Germline CDR1 is LNHDA and CDR2 is SQIVND (reference sequence). The CDR3 reads CASSIGPLEQFF. CDR3 DNA: TGTGCCAGTAGTATAGGTCCTTTGGAGCAGTTCTTC.

As to this clone: This specimen includes other DNA sequences encoding the same CDR3. The chain employs TRBV7-2 and TRBJ2-1; 9 positions match TRBD2. Germline V lookup: CDR1 SGHTA, CDR2 FQGNSA. The ends lost 1 base at V and 4 bases at J; junction bases unmatched: 2. The CDR3 runs 15 residues. CDR3 coding DNA: TGTGCCAGCAGCTTAGGGCTAGCGGGGTACAATGAGCAGTTCTTC. This encodes CASSLGLAGYNEQFF. The whole variable domain, remainder taken from reference TRBV7-2 and TRBJ2-1, is GAGVSQSPSNKVTEKGKDVELRCDPISGHTALYWYRQSLGQGLEFLIYFQGNSAPDKSGLPSDRFSAERTGGSVSTLTIQRTQQEDSAVYLCASSLGLAGYNEQFFGPGTRLTVL.

CDR3 loop: CASSYYRTSGTGEQFF. The CDR3 DNA follows: TGTGCCAGCTCATATTACCGGACTAGCGGGACGGGAGAGCAGTTCTTC. The V gene is TRBV18, the J gene TRBJ2-1; 12 positions match TRBD2. The V segment lost 5 bases and the J segment 10 bases; nucleotides outside the gene matches: 12. CDR3 length: 16 residues. The germline V gene encodes CDR1 KGHSH and CDR2 LQKENI.

A remark on this clone: The sample holds other DNA sequences that translate to the same CDR3. The V and J genes are TRBV27 and TRBJ1-1; no reliable D call. Germline lookup yields CDR1 MNHEY and CDR2 SMNVEV (reference sequence). CDR3 length: 13 residues. V was trimmed by 5 bases and J by 1 base, leaving 8 bases between them. The CDR3: CASSLSTNTEAFF. DNA for the CDR3: TGTGCCAGCAGTCTTTCAACGAACACTGAAGCTTTCTTT.

The chain has TRBV5-1 and TRBJ2-1; TRBD1 aligns across 10 bases. This CDR3 has 16 amino acids. J gave up 5 bases and V 2 bases, and 7 bases lay outside the gene matches. CDR1 is SGHRS and CDR2 is YFSETQ in the germline V gene. This CDR3 reads CASSLIGQGVDNEQFF. The CDR3 DNA follows: TGCGCCAGCAGCTTAATAGGACAGGGGGTCGACAATGAGCAGTTCTTC.

The chain employs TRBV10-3 and TRBJ2-7, with TRBD1 matching 8 bases. V dropped 3 bases and J dropped 5; count of bases not matched to a gene: 12. Germline CDR1 is ENHRY and CDR2 is SYGVKD. The CDR3 contains 16 residues. As DNA, the CDR3 is TGTGCCATCAGTGAAGGGACAGGCCGGATTCATAACGAGCAGTACTTC. This sequence encodes CAISEGTGRIHNEQYF.